Sequencing of this T cell receptor beta chain was carried out in a study of identifying expanded T cells in peripheral blood. Findings of the study overall: Approximately two-week clone count variance significantly increased as total template count grew.

The germline V gene has CDR1 KGHSH and CDR2 LQKENI. The CDR3 runs to 18 residues. V lost 1 base, J lost 6 bases, and 10 bases stayed unmatched. This clone was counted between two and nine times. The antigen remains undetermined. No infections or other immune events were documented during collection. Some clones are missing from TCRdb's copy, which holds only in-frame ones; the method was immunoSEQ multiplex PCR. The table lists 65,000 to 95,000 clones, less than 90% of them singletons. The sample consisted of blood. The chain couples TRBV18 to TRBJ2-1, with 12 bases lining up with TRBD2. The receptor comes from a person aged 18 to 69 in good health. The CDR3 nucleotides read TGTGCCAGCTCACCACTCCGGACTAGCGGGACCCACTCCAATGAGCAGTTCTTC. The encoded protein is CASSPLRTSGTHSNEQFF.